This TCR beta chain was recorded in a study of T cell repertoires in cytomegalovirus infection. The overall study: Both a matching HLA type and CMV infection were indicated by public TCR beta signatures. Whole-study findings and limits: Cumulative public TCR beta family frequency identified carriers of CMV plus the relevant HLA. CMV-specific TCR beta clonotypes restricted by HLA-C were the ones dominating the ex vivo response.

The CDR3 is 17 amino acids. In germline, CDR1 is MGHRA, CDR2 YSYEKL. The V segment lost 2 bases and the J segment 3 bases; nucleotides outside the gene matches: 8. Worth noting for this clonotype: The antigen remains undetermined.

MiXCR, run by TCRdb on the reads, gives a single entry per CDR3 protein. The sample carries about 740,000 distinct CDR3 sequences, around 31% recorded once. The specimen comprised cultured PBMCs, sampled from culture after CMV antigen stimulation. This sequence originates from a human donor in good health (CMV status not recorded). Some clones in this sample may be carry-over from other donors' samples. The chain combines TRBV4-1 with TRBJ2-7; 12 bases are a match to TRBD2. The CDR3 DNA is TGCGCCAGCAGCCAACGACTAGCGGGAGTGGTCTTCTACGAGCAGTACTTC. As protein: CASSQRLAGVVFYEQYF.